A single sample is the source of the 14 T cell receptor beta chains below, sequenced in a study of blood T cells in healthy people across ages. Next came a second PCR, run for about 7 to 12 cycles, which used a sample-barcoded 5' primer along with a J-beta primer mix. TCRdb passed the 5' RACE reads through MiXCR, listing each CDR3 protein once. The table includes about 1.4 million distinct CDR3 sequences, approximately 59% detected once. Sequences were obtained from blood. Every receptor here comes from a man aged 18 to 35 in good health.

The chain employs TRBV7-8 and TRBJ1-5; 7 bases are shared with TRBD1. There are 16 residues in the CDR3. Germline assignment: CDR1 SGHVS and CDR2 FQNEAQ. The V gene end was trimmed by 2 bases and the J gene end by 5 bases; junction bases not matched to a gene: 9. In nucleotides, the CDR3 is TGTGCCAGCAGCTTATTTGCAGGGGGTGGCGATCAGCCCCAGCATTTT. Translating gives CASSLFAGGGDQPQHF.

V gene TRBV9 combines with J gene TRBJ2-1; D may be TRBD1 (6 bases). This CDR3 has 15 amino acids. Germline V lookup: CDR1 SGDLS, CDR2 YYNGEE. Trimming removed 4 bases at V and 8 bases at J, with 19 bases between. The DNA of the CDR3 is TGTGCCAGCAGCCCCAGGGGCGGGCCTCGGGATGAGCAGTTCTTC. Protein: CASSPRGGPRDEQFF.

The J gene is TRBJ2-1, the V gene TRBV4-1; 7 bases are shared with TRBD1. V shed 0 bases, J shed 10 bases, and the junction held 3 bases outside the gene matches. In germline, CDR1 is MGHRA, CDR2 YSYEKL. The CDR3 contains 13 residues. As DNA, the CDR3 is TGCGCCAGCAGCCAAGAAGGGGACAGAGAGCAGTTCTTC. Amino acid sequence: CASSQEGDREQFF.

CDR3 sequence reads: CATSRDGDLRAYEQYF. Written as DNA, the CDR3 is TGTGCCACCAGCAGAGATGGGGACCTAAGGGCCTACGAGCAGTACTTC. J is TRBJ2-7 and V is TRBV15; D may match TRBD1 or TRBD2 (5 bases each). V lost 0 bases, J lost 2 bases, and 14 bases lay in between. CDR1 and CDR2 from the germline V gene are LNHNV and YYDKDF (reference sequence). The CDR3 totals 16 residues.

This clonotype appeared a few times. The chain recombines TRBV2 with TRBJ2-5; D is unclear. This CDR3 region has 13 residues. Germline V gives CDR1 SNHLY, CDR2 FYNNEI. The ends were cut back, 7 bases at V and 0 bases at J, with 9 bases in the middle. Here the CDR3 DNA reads TGTGCCAGCAATGGACCACACCAAGAGACCCAGTACTTC. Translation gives CASNGPHQETQYF.

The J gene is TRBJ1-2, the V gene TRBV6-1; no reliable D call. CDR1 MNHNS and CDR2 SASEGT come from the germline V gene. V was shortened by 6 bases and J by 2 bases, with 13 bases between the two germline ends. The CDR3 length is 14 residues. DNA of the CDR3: TGTGCCAGCAGAACTACACCGCAAAACTATGGCTACACCTTC. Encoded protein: CASRTTPQNYGYTF.

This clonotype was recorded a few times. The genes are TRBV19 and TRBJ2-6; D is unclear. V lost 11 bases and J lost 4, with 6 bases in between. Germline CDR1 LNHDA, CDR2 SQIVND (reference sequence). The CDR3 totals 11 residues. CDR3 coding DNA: TGTGCCGCTGAGGGGGCCAACGTCCTGACTTTC. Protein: CAAEGANVLTF.

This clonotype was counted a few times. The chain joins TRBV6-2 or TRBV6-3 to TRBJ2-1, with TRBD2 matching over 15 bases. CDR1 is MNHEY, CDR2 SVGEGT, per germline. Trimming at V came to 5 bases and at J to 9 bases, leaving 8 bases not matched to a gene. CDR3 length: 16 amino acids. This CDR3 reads CASSLEGTSGGFEQFF. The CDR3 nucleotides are TGTGCCAGCAGTCTCGAGGGGACTAGCGGGGGGTTTGAGCAGTTCTTC.

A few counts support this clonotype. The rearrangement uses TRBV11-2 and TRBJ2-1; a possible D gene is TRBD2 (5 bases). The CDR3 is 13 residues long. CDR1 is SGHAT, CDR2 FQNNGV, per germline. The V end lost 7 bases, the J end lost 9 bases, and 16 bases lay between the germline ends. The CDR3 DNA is TGTGCCAGCATCATCACGGGGAAGGGTGAGCAGTTCTTC. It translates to CASIITGKGEQFF.

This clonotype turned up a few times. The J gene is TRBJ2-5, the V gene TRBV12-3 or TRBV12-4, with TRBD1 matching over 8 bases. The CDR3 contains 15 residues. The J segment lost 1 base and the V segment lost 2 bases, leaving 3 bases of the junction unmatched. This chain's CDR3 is CASSLPGGLQETQYF. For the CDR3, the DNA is TGTGCCAGCAGTTTACCAGGGGGCCTCCAAGAGACCCAGTACTTC.

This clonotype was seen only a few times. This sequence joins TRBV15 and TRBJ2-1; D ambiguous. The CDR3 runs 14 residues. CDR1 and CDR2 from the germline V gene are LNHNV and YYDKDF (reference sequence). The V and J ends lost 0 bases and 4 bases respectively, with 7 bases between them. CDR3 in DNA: TGTGCCACCAGCAGAGATGGTATATACAATGAGCAGTTCTTC. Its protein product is CATSRDGIYNEQFF.

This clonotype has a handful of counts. CDR3 loop: CASSLEWPEGGYTF. The DNA of the CDR3 is TGTGCCAGCAGCTTAGAATGGCCCGAGGGTGGCTACACCTTC. The rearrangement uses TRBV7-2 and TRBJ1-2; D not resolved. Trimming took off 1 base at V and 7 bases at J, with 13 bases between the two ends. The CDR3 sequence is 14 residues long. The germline V gene encodes CDR1 SGHTA and CDR2 FQGNSA.

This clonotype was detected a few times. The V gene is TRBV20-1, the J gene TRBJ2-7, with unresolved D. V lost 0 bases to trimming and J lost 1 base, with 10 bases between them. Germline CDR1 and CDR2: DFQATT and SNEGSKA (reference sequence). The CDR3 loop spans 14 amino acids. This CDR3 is CSARDLGLSYEQYF. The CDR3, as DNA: TGCAGTGCTAGAGATCTGGGCCTATCCTACGAGCAGTACTTC.

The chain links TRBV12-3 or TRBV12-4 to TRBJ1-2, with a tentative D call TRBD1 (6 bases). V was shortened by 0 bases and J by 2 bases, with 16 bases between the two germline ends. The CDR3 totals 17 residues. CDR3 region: CASSLALGRGTNYGYTF. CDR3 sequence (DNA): TGTGCCAGCAGTTTAGCGCTTGGCCGAGGGACAAACTATGGCTACACCTTC.